The clone carrying this TCR beta chain was seen a handful of times. Its antigen is undetermined. Of the isolated RNA, all was reverse transcribed, and so the sequenced material was expressed TCRB transcripts. Sequenced naive, central memory and regulatory T cell samples produced an average of approximately 3.5 million reads. Sequencing used immunoSEQ multiplex PCR; TCRdb keeps in-frame clones, though not all of them. The sample lists 300,000 or so clones, roughly an eighth occurring once. The V and J ends lost 0 bases and 3 bases respectively, with 6 bases between them. The CDR3 length is 13 residues. Germline V gives CDR1 SGHAT, CDR2 FQNNGV. This specimen belongs to a study of beta chain features in type 1 diabetes. Background on the study: Cell yields, age and gender were similar between patients and healthy donors.

Findings of the study overall: The VDJ junctions of type 1 diabetes patients carried fewer insertions and more deletions. Type 1 diabetes patients had moderately but significantly shorter TCRB CDR3s in all four CD4+ subsets. With patients and controls alike, PCR might favor shorter templates to an equal degree.

Sequencing used naive CD4+ T cells from blood. This sequence was found in a man aged 25 to 45 with type 1 diabetes. The V gene is TRBV11-2, the J gene TRBJ2-7; the D gene is possibly TRBD1 (6 bases). The CDR3 bases are TGTGCCAGCAGCTTAGACAGGGGCTACGAGCAGTACTTC. Translated, it gives CASSLDRGYEQYF.